The 14 T cell receptor beta chains given below trace back to one sample, sequenced in a study of cytomegalovirus exposure and HLA in healthy donors. The PCR used 60 Vbeta and 13 Jbeta primers. The data were produced by immunoSEQ multiplex PCR, yet TCRdb's version contains in-frame clones alone and is incomplete. This table has about 140,000 clones, approximately 84% appearing once. The sample consisted of PBMCs. These receptors all stem from a woman between 35 and 50 years old in good health and CMV-seronegative.

V is TRBV28 and J is TRBJ1-3; TRBD1 is a possible D gene (6 bases). In germline, CDR1 is MDHEN, CDR2 SYDVKM. V dropped 6 bases and J dropped 1 base, with 10 bases sitting between them. The CDR3 sequence is 14 residues long. CDR3 DNA sequence: TGTGCCAGCAGGGGGACACAGTCTGGAAACACCATATATTTT. Protein: CASRGTQSGNTIYF. The full variable domain, its missing parts supplied by reference TRBV28 and TRBJ1-3, is DVKVTQSSRYLVKRTGEKVFLECVQDMDHENMFWYRQDPGLGLRLIYFSYDVKMKEKGDIPEGYSVSREKKERFSLILESASTNQTSMYLCASRGTQSGNTIYFGEGSWLTVV.

The chain is built from TRBV28 and TRBJ1-5, with D perhaps matching TRBD1 (5 bases). The germline V gene encodes CDR1 MDHEN and CDR2 SYDVKM. This CDR3 has 15 residues. Deletions cut 10 bases from V and 7 bases from J, with 23 bases between. CDR3 loop: CATTSLFTGLQPQHF. The CDR3 DNA follows: TGTGCCACAACCAGTTTATTTACAGGTCTGCAGCCCCAGCATTTT. The variable domain in full, completed from reference TRBV28 and TRBJ1-5, reads DVKVTQSSRYLVKRTGEKVFLECVQDMDHENMFWYRQDPGLGLRLIYFSYDVKMKEKGDIPEGYSVSREKKERFSLILESASTNQTSMYLCATTSLFTGLQPQHFGDGTRLSIL.

This clone was found once. The V call is TRBV7-2, the J call TRBJ2-1, with TRBD2 matching over 9 bases. CDR1 SGHTA and CDR2 FQGNSA come from the germline V gene. Losses at the gene ends were 1 base for V and 7 bases for J; bases not matched to a gene: 5. This CDR3 is built from 15 residues. The CDR3 nucleotides read TGTGCCAGCAGCTTAGGCGGGAGGGCAAGGAATGAGCAGTTCTTC. This sequence encodes CASSLGGRARNEQFF.

The chain combines TRBV14 with TRBJ2-7, with TRBD2 identical over 9 bases. V shed 6 bases and J 4 bases; nucleotides not matched to a gene: 7. Germline CDR1 SGHDN, CDR2 FVKESK. The length of the CDR3 is 14 residues. The CDR3: CASSSGLALYEQYF. CDR3 DNA sequence: TGTGCCAGCAGTAGTGGACTAGCGTTGTACGAGCAGTACTTC.

This clone was found once. This chain links TRBV4-1 with TRBJ2-3, with TRBD1 matching over 9 bases. The CDR3 covers 16 residues. V lost 4 bases and J lost 2; bases outside the gene matches: 7. Germline CDR1 MGHRA, CDR2 YSYEKL. In nucleotides, the CDR3 is TGCGCCAGCAGCCTCACCGGGACAGGGTTCACAGATACGCAGTATTTT. The encoded protein is CASSLTGTGFTDTQYF.

The chain uses TRBV11-3 and TRBJ2-5; TRBD1 matches 8 bases. Germline CDR1 and CDR2: SGHNT and YENEEA. This CDR3 is built from 15 residues. V was pared by 5 bases and J by 5 bases, with 10 bases of the junction left unmatched. This CDR3 is CASSRGQGQEETQYF. DNA for the CDR3: TGTGCCAGCAGCCGTGGACAGGGTCAGGAGGAGACCCAGTACTTC.

The rearrangement uses TRBV5-1 and TRBJ2-1; a possible D gene is TRBD2 (6 bases). This CDR3 spans 16 amino acids. The germline gives CDR1 SGHRS, CDR2 YFSETQ. Trimming took off 0 bases at V and 8 bases at J, with 18 bases between the two ends. The CDR3 DNA reads as TGCGCCAGCAGCTTGGGCCAGAGGGAGGTGGATCATGAGCAGTTCTTC. It codes for CASSLGQREVDHEQFF.

This chain joins TRBV7-9 and TRBJ2-7; 7 positions match TRBD1. Germline V CDR1 and CDR2: SEHNR, FQNEAQ (reference sequence). The CDR3 has 16 residues. J was trimmed by 7 bases and V by 6 bases; bases with no gene match: 18. CDR3 nucleotides: TGTGCCAGCAGTTTATCCCTTGCTGGGACAGTGGTAGAGCAGTACTTC. Translated, it gives CASSLSLAGTVVEQYF.

This clone was found a few times. The V and J genes are TRBV2 and TRBJ2-1, with TRBD2 as a possible D gene (5 bases). CDR1 is SNHLY, CDR2 FYNNEI, per germline. The CDR3 runs 10 residues. The germline V and J ends were trimmed by 7 bases and 7 bases, with 5 bases remaining between them. CDR3 residues: CASTGNEQFF. The CDR3 DNA sequence: TGTGCCAGCACGGGGAATGAGCAGTTCTTC.

V is TRBV7-2 and J is TRBJ2-7; D uncertain. The CDR3 runs 13 residues. V lost 4 bases and J lost 2, with 9 bases in between. Germline V CDR1 and CDR2: SGHTA, FQGNSA. The CDR3 loop is CASSSRVTYEQYF. CDR3 coding DNA: TGTGCCAGCAGCTCCCGGGTTACCTACGAGCAGTACTTC.

This clone appeared once. The chain employs TRBV9 and TRBJ2-7, with 8 bases lining up with TRBD2. This CDR3 is 15 amino acids long. Looked up from germline, CDR1 is SGDLS and CDR2 is YYNGEE. Losses at the gene ends were 4 bases for V and 2 bases for J; bases not matched to a gene: 8. The CDR3 loop reads CASSPNTGGTYEQYF. The CDR3 DNA is TGTGCCAGCAGCCCAAACACGGGAGGGACCTACGAGCAGTACTTC.

This clone appeared once. The chain combines TRBV29-1 with TRBJ2-1; 11 bases agree with TRBD2. From germline, CDR1 is SQVTM and CDR2 ANQGSEA. The CDR3 loop spans 16 amino acids. The V gene end was trimmed by 3 bases and the J gene end by 9 bases; junction bases not matched to a gene: 13. DNA for the CDR3: TGCAGCGTTGATCCCCAGGAGGTACTAGCGGGAGTTGAGCAGTTCTTC. Protein sequence: CSVDPQEVLAGVEQFF.

The chain links TRBV5-4 to TRBJ1-4, with a tentative D call TRBD1 (6 bases). V was shortened by 4 bases and J by 7 bases, with 17 bases between the two germline ends. CDR1 and CDR2 (germline): SGHNT, YYREEE (reference sequence). CDR3 length: 15 residues. CDR3 amino acids: CASSQEGGRSEKLFF. In DNA form, the CDR3 reads TGTGCCAGCAGCCAAGAAGGGGGAAGGAGTGAAAAACTGTTTTTT.

The chain links TRBV10-3 to TRBJ2-1; a possible D gene is TRBD2 (5 bases). The V gene lost 9 bases and the J gene lost 5 bases, with 8 bases spanning the gap. The CDR3 has 11 amino acids. Looked up from germline, CDR1 is ENHRY and CDR2 is SYGVKD. The CDR3 DNA follows: TGTGCCATTAAACTAGACAATGAGCAGTTCTTC. It translates to CAIKLDNEQFF.